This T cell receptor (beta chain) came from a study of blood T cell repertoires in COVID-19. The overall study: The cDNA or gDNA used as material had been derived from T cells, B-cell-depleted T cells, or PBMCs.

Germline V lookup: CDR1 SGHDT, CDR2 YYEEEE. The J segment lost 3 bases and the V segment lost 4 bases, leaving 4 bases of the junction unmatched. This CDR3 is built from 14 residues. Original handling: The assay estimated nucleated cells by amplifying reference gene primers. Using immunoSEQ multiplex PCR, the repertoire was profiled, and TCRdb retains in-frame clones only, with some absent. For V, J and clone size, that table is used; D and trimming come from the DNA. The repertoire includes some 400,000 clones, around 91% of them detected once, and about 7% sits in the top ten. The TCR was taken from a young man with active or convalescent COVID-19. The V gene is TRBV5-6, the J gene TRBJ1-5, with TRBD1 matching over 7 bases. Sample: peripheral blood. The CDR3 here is CASSTGQLNQPQHF. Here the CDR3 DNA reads TGTGCCAGCAGCACGGGACAGCTCAATCAGCCCCAGCATTTT.